Presented here are 10 T cell receptor beta chains from one specimen sequenced in a study of blood T cell repertoires in COVID-19. The repertoire was sequenced with immunoSEQ multiplex PCR; TCRdb's copy has only in-frame clones and lacks some. This sample has about 400,000 clones, with approximately 86% found just once. What was sequenced was PBMCs or T cells enriched from blood (not recorded which). The receptors come from a woman in her 40s with acute COVID-19.

The chain combines TRBV3-1 (or the pseudogene TRBV3-2) with TRBJ1-3; D unclear. V shed 1 base and J shed 0 bases, with 10 bases lying between them. This CDR3 region has 16 residues. CDR1 and CDR2 (germline): LGHDT, YNNKEL (reference sequence). CDR3 region: CASSQVYSTSGNTIYF. The CDR3 DNA sequence: TGTGCCAGCAGCCAAGTATACAGCACCTCTGGAAACACCATATATTTT.

V gene TRBV11-2 combines with J gene TRBJ1-3; D not resolved. The CDR3 is made up of 14 amino acids. Germline CDR1 reads SGHAT; CDR2 reads FQNNGV. V lost 5 bases and J lost 0, with 8 bases in between. DNA for the CDR3: TGTGCCAGCAGCACGGGTCCCTCTGGAAACACCATATATTTT. It specifies CASSTGPSGNTIYF.

This clone is labeled as medium-sized (0.01 to 0.1%). CDR3 nucleotide sequence: TGTGCCAGCAGTTTAGAGGGATGGACTGAAGCTTTCTTT. Amino acids: CASSLEGWTEAFF. J is TRBJ1-1 and V is TRBV27; D is uncertain. The CDR3 runs 13 residues. V shed 2 bases and J shed 5 bases, with 9 bases lying between them. Germline V gives CDR1 MNHEY, CDR2 SMNVEV (reference sequence).

The chain combines TRBV5-8 with TRBJ2-3, with 7 positions matching TRBD2. This CDR3 spans 18 amino acids. The germline V gene encodes CDR1 SGHTS and CDR2 YDEGEE. Trimming removed 0 bases from V and 2 bases from J; junction bases left unmatched: 12. CDR3 bases: TGTGCCAGCAGCTTGGCGACTAGCCAGACTTCAAACACAGATACGCAGTATTTT. It translates to CASSLATSQTSNTDTQYF.

The V call is TRBV9, the J call TRBJ1-1, with D possibly TRBD1 on 6 matching bases. This CDR3 is 15 amino acids long. Trimming cost V 0 bases and J 5 bases, with 14 bases left between them. Germline CDR1 and CDR2: SGDLS and YYNGEE. CDR3 sequence: CASSVAVGGGTEAFF. In DNA form, the CDR3 reads TGTGCCAGCAGCGTAGCGGTAGGGGGAGGGACTGAAGCTTTCTTT.

This sequence joins TRBV19 and TRBJ2-1; possibly TRBD2 for D (5 bases). Deletions cut 7 bases from V and 7 bases from J, with 14 bases between. The CDR3 contains 13 residues. Germline CDR1 reads LNHDA; CDR2 reads SQIVND (reference sequence). The CDR3 DNA reads as TGTGCCAGTAACCCGGGGAAACGAAATGAGCAGTTCTTC. Amino acid sequence: CASNPGKRNEQFF.

The rearrangement joins TRBV11-3 to TRBJ2-7; 16 positions agree with TRBD2. J gave up 0 bases and V 4 bases, and 12 bases lay outside the gene matches. CDR1 and CDR2 (germline): SGHNT, YENEEA. The CDR3 extends over 20 amino acids. The CDR3: CASSSLLAGTSGGASYEQYF. DNA of the CDR3: TGTGCCAGCAGCTCGCTACTTGCCGGGACTAGCGGGGGGGCCTCCTACGAGCAGTACTTC.

The chain couples TRBV9 to TRBJ2-1; 7 bases line up with TRBD1. The germline gives CDR1 SGDLS, CDR2 YYNGEE. The CDR3 sequence is 15 residues long. V trimming: 4 bases; J trimming: 1 base; junction bases outside the gene matches: 5. The CDR3 DNA reads TGTGCCAGCAGCCCCGGGACAGTATCCTACAATGAGCAGTTCTTC. The encoded protein is CASSPGTVSYNEQFF.

The chain uses TRBV7-8 and TRBJ2-7; D gene ambiguous. The CDR3 loop spans 12 amino acids. Between the trimmed V and J ends, which lost 2 bases and 1 base, there was a span of 3 bases. Germline V gives CDR1 SGHVS, CDR2 FQNEAQ. CDR3 sequence reads: CASSLTSYEQYF. CDR3 nucleotides: TGTGCCAGCAGCTTAACTTCCTACGAGCAGTACTTC.

The chain links TRBV19 to TRBJ1-2; D not certain. Germline CDR1 and CDR2: LNHDA and SQIVND (reference sequence). V lost 4 bases and J 4 bases, leaving 13 bases between the germline ends. The CDR3 has 14 amino acids. In DNA form, the CDR3 reads TGTGCCAGTAGTACCTATTCAGGTTTCTATGGCTACACCTTC. Protein: CASSTYSGFYGYTF.